This T cell receptor (beta chain) is drawn from a study of blood T cell repertoires in COVID-19. Study as a whole: The origin of the acute and convalescent COVID-19 samples was the United States, Italy and Spain. PBMCs, B-cell-depleted T cells, or T cells were the source of the cDNA or gDNA that made up the material.

Authors' methods: Researchers report that nucleated cell counts were estimated from reference gene primer amplification. TCRdb's table, derived via immunoSEQ multiplex PCR, lists solely in-frame clones and lacks some. The V and J calls and clone size were taken over from that table, and D and trimming were inferred from the DNA. The sample consists of 120,000 or so clones, 84% of them appearing once. Germline V gene lookup returns CDR1 SEHNR and CDR2 FQNEAQ (reference sequence). This CDR3 contains 12 residues. Trimming took 6 bases from V and 10 from J, leaving 15 bases between them. The genes are TRBV7-9 and TRBJ1-1, with D tentatively TRBD1 (5 bases). Sequenced: peripheral blood. This receptor was identified in a woman between 25 and 40 years old who had recovered from COVID-19. The CDR3 is CASSAGQTGAFF. In DNA, the CDR3 is TGTGCCAGCAGTGCAGGGCAAACGGGAGCTTTCTTT.